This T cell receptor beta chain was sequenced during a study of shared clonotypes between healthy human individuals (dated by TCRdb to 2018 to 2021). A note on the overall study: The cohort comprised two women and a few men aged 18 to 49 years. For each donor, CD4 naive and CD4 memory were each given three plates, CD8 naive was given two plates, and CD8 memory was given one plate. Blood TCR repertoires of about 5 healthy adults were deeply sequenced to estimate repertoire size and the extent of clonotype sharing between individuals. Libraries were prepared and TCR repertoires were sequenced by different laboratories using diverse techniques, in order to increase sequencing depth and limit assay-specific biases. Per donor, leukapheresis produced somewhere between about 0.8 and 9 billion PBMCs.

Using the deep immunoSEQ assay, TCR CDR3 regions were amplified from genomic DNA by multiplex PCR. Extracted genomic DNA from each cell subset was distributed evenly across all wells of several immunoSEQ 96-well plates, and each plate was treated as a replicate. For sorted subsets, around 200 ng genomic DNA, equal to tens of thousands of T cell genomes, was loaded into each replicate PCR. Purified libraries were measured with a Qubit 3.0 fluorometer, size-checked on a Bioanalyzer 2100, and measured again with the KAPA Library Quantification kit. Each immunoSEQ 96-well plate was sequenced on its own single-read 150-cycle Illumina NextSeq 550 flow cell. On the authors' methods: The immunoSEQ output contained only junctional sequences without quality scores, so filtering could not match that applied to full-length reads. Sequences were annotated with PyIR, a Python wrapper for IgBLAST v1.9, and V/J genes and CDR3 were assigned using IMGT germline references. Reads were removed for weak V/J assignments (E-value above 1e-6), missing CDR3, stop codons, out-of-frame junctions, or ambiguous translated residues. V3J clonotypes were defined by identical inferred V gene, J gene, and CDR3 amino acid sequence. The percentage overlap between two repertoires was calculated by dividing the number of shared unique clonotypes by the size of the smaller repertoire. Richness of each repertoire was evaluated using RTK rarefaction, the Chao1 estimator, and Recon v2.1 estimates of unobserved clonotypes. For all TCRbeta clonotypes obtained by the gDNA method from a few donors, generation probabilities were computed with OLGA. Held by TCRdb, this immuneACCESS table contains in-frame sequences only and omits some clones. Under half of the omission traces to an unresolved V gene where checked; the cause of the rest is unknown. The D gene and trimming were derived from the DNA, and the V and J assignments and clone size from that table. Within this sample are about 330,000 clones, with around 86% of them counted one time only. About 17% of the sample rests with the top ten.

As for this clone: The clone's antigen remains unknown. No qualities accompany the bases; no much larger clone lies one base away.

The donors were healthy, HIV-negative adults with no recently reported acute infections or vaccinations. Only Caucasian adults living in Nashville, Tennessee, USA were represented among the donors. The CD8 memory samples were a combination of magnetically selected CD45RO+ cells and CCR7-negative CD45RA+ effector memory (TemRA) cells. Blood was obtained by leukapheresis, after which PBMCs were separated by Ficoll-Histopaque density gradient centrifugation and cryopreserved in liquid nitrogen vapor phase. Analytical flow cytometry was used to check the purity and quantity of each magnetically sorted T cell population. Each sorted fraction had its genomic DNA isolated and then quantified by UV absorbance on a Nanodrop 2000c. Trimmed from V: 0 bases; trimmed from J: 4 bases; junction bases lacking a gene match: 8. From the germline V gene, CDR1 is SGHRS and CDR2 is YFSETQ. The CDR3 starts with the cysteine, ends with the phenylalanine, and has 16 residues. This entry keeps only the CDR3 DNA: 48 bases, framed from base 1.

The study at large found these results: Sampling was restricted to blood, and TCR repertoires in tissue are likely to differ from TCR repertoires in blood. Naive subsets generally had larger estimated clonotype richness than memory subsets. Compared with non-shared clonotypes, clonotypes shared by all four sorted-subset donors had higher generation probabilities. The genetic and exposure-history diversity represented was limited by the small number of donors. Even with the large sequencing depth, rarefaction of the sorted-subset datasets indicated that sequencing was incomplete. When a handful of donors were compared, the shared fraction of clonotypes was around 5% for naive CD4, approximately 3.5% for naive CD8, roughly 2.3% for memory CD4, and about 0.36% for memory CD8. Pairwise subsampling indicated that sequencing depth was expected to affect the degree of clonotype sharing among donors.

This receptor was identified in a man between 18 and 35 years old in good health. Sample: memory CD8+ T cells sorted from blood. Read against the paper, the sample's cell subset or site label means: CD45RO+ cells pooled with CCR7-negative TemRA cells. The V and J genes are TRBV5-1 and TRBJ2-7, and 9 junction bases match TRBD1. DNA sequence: TGCGCCAGCAGCTTGGGCGATGGACAGGGGTTGTACGAGCAGTACTTC. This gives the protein CASSLGDGQGLYEQYF.